One sample yielded the 21 T cell receptor beta chains listed below, sequenced in a study of T-cell memory formation after mild COVID-19. MiXCR, applied by TCRdb to the 5' RACE reads, yields one record per CDR3 protein. The data show about 340,000 distinct CDR3 sequences, 13% seen once. Input material: PBMCs or a T cell subset sorted from them (not recorded which). The receptors here all came from a man between 18 and 35 years old who had mild COVID-19 (a few samples of this study predate the infection). Cell type and time point are not known.

This clonotype was picked up a small number of times. The V gene is TRBV15, the J gene TRBJ2-7; D remains unclear. Germline V gene lookup returns CDR1 LNHNV and CDR2 YYDKDF (reference sequence). The CDR3 runs 13 residues. The V and J ends lost 3 bases and 5 bases respectively, with 11 bases between them. CDR3 region: CATSRSGFNEQYF. The CDR3 DNA sequence: TGTGCCACCAGCAGGTCCGGGTTTAACGAGCAGTACTTC.

This clonotype was observed many times. The V gene is TRBV6-2 or TRBV6-3, the J gene TRBJ2-3; 10 bases are a match to TRBD2. Germline V gene lookup returns CDR1 MNHEY and CDR2 SVGEGT. The CDR3 sequence is 16 residues long. V was pared by 5 bases and J by 2 bases, with 7 bases of the junction left unmatched. CDR3 amino acids: CASSPGTSVVTDTQYF. As DNA, the CDR3 is TGTGCCAGCAGTCCCGGGACTAGCGTCGTCACAGATACGCAGTATTTT.

This chain links TRBV10-3 with TRBJ2-1; 11 bases align to TRBD2. Germline loops: CDR1 ENHRY, CDR2 SYGVKD. The CDR3 has 16 amino acids. Losses at the gene ends were 4 bases for V and 4 bases for J; bases not matched to a gene: 6. The CDR3 DNA sequence: TGTGCCATCAGTGGTAGCGGGGGGGCGAGTTACAATGAGCAGTTCTTC. It codes for CAISGSGGASYNEQFF.

The chain carries TRBV15 and TRBJ1-2, with D perhaps matching TRBD1 (6 bases). V was clipped by 0 bases and J by 11 bases, with 16 bases between them. The CDR3 runs to 14 residues. In germline, CDR1 is LNHNV, CDR2 YYDKDF (reference sequence). The CDR3 loop is CATSRDSGAAPYTF. The CDR3 DNA reads TGTGCCACCAGCAGAGATTCAGGGGCGGCCCCATACACCTTC.

This clonotype was counted many times. The V gene is TRBV12-3 or TRBV12-4, the J gene TRBJ1-1; D possibly corresponds to TRBD1 (5 bases). V was clipped by 7 bases and J by 2 bases, with 20 bases between them. The CDR3 runs to 16 residues. CDR3 bases: TGTGCCAGCAATCTTTGGGGGGTTGGTAGAAACACTGAAGCTTTCTTT. This encodes CASNLWGVGRNTEAFF.

This clonotype was recorded at least ten times. DNA for the CDR3: TGTGCCAGCACCCTCGTCGGGACAGGGGACCTATACGGCTACACCTTC. Protein: CASTLVGTGDLYGYTF. This chain connects TRBV7-2 to TRBJ1-2, with TRBD1 identical over 10 bases. Germline assignment: CDR1 SGHTA and CDR2 FQGNSA. Trimming cost V 7 bases and J 8 bases; bases outside gene matches: 16. The CDR3 has 16 residues.

This clonotype came up a few times. The V gene is TRBV4-2, the J gene TRBJ2-1; tentative D call: TRBD2 (5 bases). The V gene's germline CDR1 is LGHNA and CDR2 YNFKEQ. V was clipped by 0 bases and J by 0 bases, with 9 bases between them. The CDR3 totals 16 residues. The CDR3 protein is CASSQDRAGSYNEQFF. In DNA form, the CDR3 reads TGTGCCAGCAGCCAAGATAGGGCGGGCTCCTACAATGAGCAGTTCTTC.

The chain carries TRBV5-6 and TRBJ2-2; D call uncertain. CDR1 is SGHDT, CDR2 YYEEEE, per germline. The V gene lost 0 bases and the J gene lost 6 bases, with 12 bases spanning the gap. This CDR3 has 15 amino acids. The CDR3 nucleotides are TGTGCCAGCAGCTTGGGTGGCTATATGGCCGGGGAGCTGTTTTTT. Encoded protein: CASSLGGYMAGELFF. Complete variable domain (other parts from reference TRBV5-6 and TRBJ2-2): DAGVTQSPTHLIKTRGQQVTLRCSPKSGHDTVSWYQQALGQGPQFIFQYYEEEERQRGNFPDRFSGHQFPNYSSELNVNALLLGDSALYLCASSLGGYMAGELFFGEGSRLTVL.

The rearrangement links TRBV12-3 or TRBV12-4 to TRBJ2-1; D may be TRBD1 or TRBD2 (5 bases each). V was shortened by 5 bases and J by 8 bases, with 13 bases between the two germline ends. This CDR3 has 13 amino acids. The CDR3 sequence: CASSAGTGDEQFF. In DNA form, the CDR3 reads TGTGCCAGCAGTGCCGGGACCGGCGATGAGCAGTTCTTC.

The chain carries TRBV5-1 and TRBJ1-2, with a possible D match to TRBD1 (5 bases). Trimming took off 2 bases at V and 4 bases at J, with 12 bases between the two ends. The CDR3 consists of 14 residues. CDR1 SGHRS and CDR2 YFSETQ come from the germline V gene. The CDR3 spells CASSFGAEPYGYTF. The CDR3 bases are TGCGCCAGCAGCTTTGGGGCCGAGCCCTATGGCTACACCTTC.

The V and J genes are TRBV5-6 and TRBJ2-3; TRBD2 matches at 13 bases. Per germline, CDR1 SGHDT and CDR2 YYEEEE. Trimming took 3 bases from V and 4 from J; bases not matched to a gene: 2. This CDR3 is built from 15 residues. The CDR3 nucleotides are TGTGCCAGCAGCTGGGGACTAGCGGGGCCAGATACGCAGTATTTT. Amino acids: CASSWGLAGPDTQYF.

V usage is TRBV20-1 and J usage is TRBJ2-7; 7 nucleotides align to TRBD2. Germline CDR1 reads DFQATT; CDR2 reads SNEGSKA (reference sequence). V was pared by 6 bases and J by 7 bases, with 12 bases of the junction left unmatched. The CDR3 has 13 amino acids. The DNA of the CDR3 is TGCAGTGCCACAGCGGGACTCCTCTTTGAGCAGTACGTC. It encodes CSATAGLLFEQYV.

The sample holds many counts of this clonotype. The chain joins TRBV5-5 to TRBJ2-3; D remains unclear. The CDR3 is 15 residues long. The germline gives CDR1 SGHKS, CDR2 YYEKEE (reference sequence). The V gene lost 1 base and the J gene lost 2 bases, with 11 bases spanning the gap. The CDR3 sequence: CASSLHGILTDTQYF. The CDR3 DNA follows: TGTGCCAGCAGCTTGCATGGCATCCTCACAGATACGCAGTATTTT. Supplemented by reference TRBV5-5 and TRBJ2-3, the full variable domain reads DAGVTQSPTHLIKTRGQQVTLRCSPISGHKSVSWYQQVLGQGPQFIFQYYEKEERGRGNFPDRFSARQFPNYSSELNVNALLLGDSALYLCASSLHGILTDTQYFGPGTRLTVL.

The chain carries TRBV9 and TRBJ2-5; D gene ambiguous. V was shortened by 0 bases and J by 0 bases, with 6 bases between the two germline ends. The germline V gene has CDR1 SGDLS and CDR2 YYNGEE. The CDR3 loop spans 14 amino acids. For the CDR3, the DNA is TGTGCCAGCAGCGTAGGGCCAGACCAAGAGACCCAGTACTTC. It is translated as CASSVGPDQETQYF.

In this sample, this clonotype turned up a few times. The V and J genes are TRBV11-2 and TRBJ2-5; unclear D gene. Germline V gene data show CDR1 as SGHAT and CDR2 as FQNNGV. CDR3 size: 17 residues. Trimming took 1 base from V and 3 from J, leaving 18 bases between them. CDR3 sequence reads: CASSLASGYPVEETQYF. The CDR3 DNA sequence: TGTGCCAGCAGCTTAGCTTCCGGCTACCCGGTGGAAGAGACCCAGTACTTC.

The chain links TRBV14 to TRBJ2-5; 15 bases are a match to TRBD2. This CDR3 is built from 18 residues. Germline CDR1 and CDR2: SGHDN and FVKESK. Trimming removed 4 bases from V and 2 bases from J; junction bases left unmatched: 8. CDR3 loop: CASSLGTSGGPAQETQYF. The CDR3 DNA follows: TGTGCCAGCAGCCTCGGGACTAGCGGGGGGCCGGCACAAGAGACCCAGTACTTC.

The CDR3 reads CASSQGLAGSQYEQYF. The CDR3 DNA reads TGCGCCAGCAGCCAAGGTCTAGCGGGGAGCCAATACGAGCAGTACTTC. V and J are TRBV4-3 and TRBJ2-7; 9 bases map to TRBD2. This CDR3 comprises 16 residues. Germline CDR1 reads LGHNA; CDR2 reads YSLEER. Losses at the gene ends were 1 base for V and 4 bases for J; bases not matched to a gene: 8.

This clonotype was counted between two and nine times. The junction and the germline gene differ at one end; a read error may be behind it. The chain carries TRBV7-7 and TRBJ1-1, with D hard to call. The CDR3 runs 13 residues. CDR1 is SSHAT and CDR2 is FNYEAQ in the germline V gene (reference sequence). The CDR3 DNA sequence: TGTGCTAGCAGTGTTAACTTGGGCACTGAAGCTTTCTTT. Protein product: CASSVNLGTEAFF. The full variable domain, rest sourced from reference TRBV7-7 and TRBJ1-1, is GAGVSQSPRYKVTKRGQDVTLRCDPISSHATLYWYQQALGQGPEFLTYFNYEAQPDKSGLPSDRFSAERPEGSISTLTIQRTEQRDSAMYRCASSVNLGTEAFFGQGTRLTVV.

This chain links TRBV7-2 with TRBJ1-1; D gene unclear. In germline, CDR1 is SGHTA, CDR2 FQGNSA. The CDR3 covers 16 residues. Deletions cut 3 bases from V and 4 bases from J, with 18 bases between. CDR3 loop: CASSLVGSVISTEAFF. CDR3 coding DNA: TGTGCCAGCAGCTTGGTGGGCAGTGTCATTAGCACTGAAGCTTTCTTT.

V and J are TRBV11-2 and TRBJ2-2; 10 nucleotides align to TRBD2. Per the germline V gene, CDR1 is SGHAT and CDR2 is FQNNGV. The CDR3 length is 15 residues. The V gene end was trimmed by 7 bases and the J gene end by 7 bases; junction bases not matched to a gene: 9. The CDR3 is CASMHSGGIGGELFF. The DNA of the CDR3 is TGTGCCAGCATGCATAGCGGGGGGATTGGCGGGGAGCTGTTTTTT.

The gene calls are TRBV29-1 and TRBJ2-1; tentative D call: TRBD1 (6 bases). The V end was cut by 6 bases, the J end by 2 bases, with 17 bases between. Germline values: CDR1 SQVTM, CDR2 ANQGSEA. The CDR3 spans 15 residues. The CDR3 nucleotides are TGCAGCGTGAGGCCAGGGGACACCACCTACAATGAGCAGTTCTTC. Translation: CSVRPGDTTYNEQFF.